Listed below are T cell receptor beta chains from one sample, sequenced in a study of OX40 agonist ivuxolimab in advanced cancers. Data came from immunoSEQ multiplex PCR; TCRdb stores just in-frame clones and leaves some out. Of 60,000 to 75,000 clones in the sample, about 86% were seen once. The sequences come from CD4+ or CD8+ T cells sorted from blood, collected in a trial of the OX40 agonist ivuxolimab. The receptors shown here come from an adult with an advanced solid tumor such as melanoma, head and neck, liver or kidney cancer. CDR3s include the opening cysteine and the closing phenylalanine or tryptophan. A D gene is named only where the DNA matches it firmly. Some rows mark clone size as missing; the rest say once, few, many or name a class of expanded clone.

cdr3_nt	cdr3_aa	d_call	clone_size	v_call	j_call
TGCACCAGCAGCCAAGTCTTGACAGAGACACTTCAAGAGACCCAGTACTTC	CTSSQVLTETLQETQYF	-	-	TRBV1	TRBJ2-5
TGTGCCAGCGGGTTGCCCCGGGACAGTACGGAAAAACTGTTTTTT	CASGLPRDSTEKLFF	TRBD1	-	TRBV7-8	TRBJ1-4
TGTGCCAGCAGCGTTGGACAGGCCTACGAGCAGTACTTC	CASSVGQAYEQYF	TRBD1	-	TRBV7-6	TRBJ2-7
TGTGCCAGTAGTATGGATGTTGGGAGTAAAGCTTTCTTT	CASSMDVGSKAFF	-	-	TRBV19	TRBJ1-1
TGTGCCAGCAGCTTAACTGGGCTAGTAGGCAATGAGCAGTTCTTC	CASSLTGLVGNEQFF	-	few	TRBV7-3	TRBJ2-1
TGTGCCAGCAGCTCACCGGGACTAGCGGGACGCACCGGGGAGCTGTTTTTT	CASSSPGLAGRTGELFF	TRBD2	-	TRBV7-9	TRBJ2-2
TGTGCCAGCAGCACTAGGGATCCCTACGAGCAGTACTTC	CASSTRDPYEQYF	-	-	TRBV7-8	TRBJ2-7
TGTGCCAGCAGACTGCTGACTAGCGTAGAGACCCAGTACTTC	CASRLLTSVETQYF	TRBD2	-	TRBV6-6	TRBJ2-5
TGCGCCAGCAGCCAAAATCCTACAGGGGAAGAGACCCAGTACTTC	CASSQNPTGEETQYF	TRBD1	once	TRBV4-3	TRBJ2-5
TGTGCCAGCTCACCACTGGGGACTAGCGGGAGTAAGAATGAGCAGTTCTTC	CASSPLGTSGSKNEQFF	TRBD2	-	TRBV18	TRBJ2-1
TGTGCCAGCAGTACCCGGGCTTTGAGCTCCTACGAGCAGTACTTC	CASSTRALSSYEQYF	-	-	TRBV27	TRBJ2-7
TGCGCCAGCAGTGAGTCACAGAATTCACCCCTCCACTTT	CASSESQNSPLHF	-	-	TRBV10-2	TRBJ1-6
TGTGCCAGCTCACCACCGGGGCATCTCCGGGAAAAACTGTTTTTT	CASSPPGHLREKLFF	-	-	TRBV18	TRBJ1-4
TGCGCCAGCAGCAACCAAGAGACCCAGTACTTC	CASSNQETQYF	-	-	TRBV5-1	TRBJ2-5
TGTGCCAGCAACAGGGAAAACACAGATACGCAGTATTTT	CASNRENTDTQYF	-	-	TRBV9	TRBJ2-3
TGCGCCAGCAGCCAAGATCAGACAAAAAGAGATACGCAGTATTTT	CASSQDQTKRDTQYF	-	-	TRBV4-3	TRBJ2-3
TGTGCCAGCAGCTTAGTCCCGGGGGGCGTGCAGTACTTC	CASSLVPGGVQYF	-	-	TRBV11-3	TRBJ2-7
TGTGCCAGCAGTTACTCGCAGGGCGTGGAAGCTTTCTTT	CASSYSQGVEAFF	-	-	TRBV6-5	TRBJ1-1
TGTGCCAGCAGCCTTAGACTCGTCTACGAGCAGTACTTC	CASSLRLVYEQYF	-	-	TRBV7-8	TRBJ2-7
TGCGCCAGCAGCCAGACTATGGGCTATGGCTACACCTTC	CASSQTMGYGYTF	-	-	TRBV4-1	TRBJ1-2
TGTGCCAGCAGCCCCCGGGGCGGGACAGGGAACTCGAATACGCAGTATTTT	CASSPRGGTGNSNTQYF	TRBD1	-	TRBV7-2	TRBJ2-3
TGCGCCAGCAGGAGCGGGGGGGCTGATGAGCAGTTCTTC	CASRSGGADEQFF	TRBD2	-	TRBV10-2	TRBJ2-1
TGTGCCAGCAGCTTGGCAGCGCCAGAAAATTCACCCCTCCACTTT	CASSLAAPENSPLHF	-	-	TRBV5-4	TRBJ1-6
TGTGCGGGGGGCAGTCACACAGATACGCAGTATTTT	CAGGSHTDTQYF	-	-	TRBV7-9	TRBJ2-3
TGCGCCAGCAGCCAAGAGGTACGACTCGAAAAACTGTTTTTT	CASSQEVRLEKLFF	-	-	TRBV4-1	TRBJ1-4
TGCGCCAGCAGCTTGGAGAGCTTGGGCTATGGCTACACCTTC	CASSLESLGYGYTF	-	-	TRBV5-1	TRBJ1-2
TGCGCCAGCAGTCAATCGTCCGGGCGACACAGCTACGAGCAGTACTTC	CASSQSSGRHSYEQYF	-	few	TRBV23-1	TRBJ2-7
TGTGCCATCAGTCTAGCGGGGAGCTCAAGGGGCGAGCAGTACTTC	CAISLAGSSRGEQYF	TRBD2	-	TRBV10-3	TRBJ2-7
TGTGCCAGTAGTTCCCAGCGCGGCCCAGATACGCAGTATTTT	CASSSQRGPDTQYF	-	-	TRBV19	TRBJ2-3
TGCGCCAGCCGCCGGATCGGGGCGCGGTTGGAAGGCTACACCTTC	CASRRIGARLEGYTF	-	-	TRBV4-1	TRBJ1-2
TGTGCCAGCAGCCCGCTGGGAGCGGAAAACACAGATACGCAGTATTTT	CASSPLGAENTDTQYF	-	-	TRBV7-2	TRBJ2-3
TGTGCCAGCTCACCACGATGGGGGAACCCACACTCTGGAAACACCATATATTTT	CASSPRWGNPHSGNTIYF	-	-	TRBV18	TRBJ1-3
TGTGCCAGCAGCCAAGCGGGAGAGGCAGATACGCAGTATTTT	CASSQAGEADTQYF	TRBD2	-	TRBV6-6	TRBJ2-3
TGCGCCAGCAGCCAAGGCGCGGTGAACACTGAAGCTTTCTTT	CASSQGAVNTEAFF	-	-	TRBV4-1	TRBJ1-1
TGTGCCAGTAGTATCTTGGGGGCAGATACGCAGTATTTT	CASSILGADTQYF	-	-	TRBV19	TRBJ2-3
TGTGCCAGCAGCTTTAATTCGGCAGCCTACGAGCAGTACTTC	CASSFNSAAYEQYF	-	once	TRBV5-4	TRBJ2-7
TGTGCCAGCAGCGCACAGGGGGCGGGTCAGCCCCAGCATTTT	CASSAQGAGQPQHF	TRBD1	-	TRBV5-5	TRBJ1-5
TGTGCCACTAGAGAGGGGGGATACACCGGGGAGCTGTTTTTT	CATREGGYTGELFF	-	once	TRBV6-5	TRBJ2-2
TGTGCCAGCAGCCGTGGGGGGATCGATGGTCCTGAAGCTTTCTTT	CASSRGGIDGPEAFF	-	-	TRBV5-6	TRBJ1-1
TGTGCCATCAGTGAGTCGGAACGGGGGCGGTTCTTC	CAISESERGRFF	-	-	TRBV10-3	TRBJ2-1
TGTGCCAGCAGTCCCTCGGGACAGGGCAACTATGGCTACACCTTC	CASSPSGQGNYGYTF	TRBD1	once	TRBV28	TRBJ1-2
TGTGCCACTGGAGGGGGATCGGGGGCCAACGTCCTGACTTTC	CATGGGSGANVLTF	-	once	TRBV5-4	TRBJ2-6
TGTGCCTGGACCGCGGGGAAACGTGGGGAGACCCAGTACTTC	CAWTAGKRGETQYF	-	-	TRBV30	TRBJ2-5